This T cell receptor beta chain was recorded in a study of post-analysis software for immune sequencing data. On the study more broadly: Progressive-relapsing, secondary progressive and relapsing-remitting multiple sclerosis were among the disease courses included.

This clonotype was seen only a few times. The antigen remains undetermined. Study observations and caveats: When patients were compared with controls, about 5 TRBV segments were more frequent, TRBV5-6, TRBV5-1 and TRBV20-1 among them. Analysis by F measure revealed that same-batch samples clustered strongly together. Controls significantly exceeded multiple sclerosis patients in normalized Chao1 diversity.

The CDR3 loop spans 16 amino acids. V was trimmed by 2 bases and J by 2 bases, leaving 15 bases between them. Germline-derived CDR1 and CDR2 are SGHVS and FNYEAQ. The authors incorporated unique molecular identifiers into the TCR beta cDNA libraries. Yield was roughly 0.5 million cDNA molecules from approximately 0.91 to 9.4 million T cells. Using its own MiXCR run on the PCR reads, TCRdb lists one record per CDR3 protein. The sample consists of about 460,000 distinct CDR3 sequences, nearly 45% of them appearing once. The chain couples TRBV7-6 to TRBJ2-5; D perhaps matches TRBD1 (6 bases). The sample consisted of blood. This TCR was sampled from a girl between 5 and 17 years old with multiple sclerosis. CDR3 coding DNA: TGTGCCAGCAGCTTAAAGGCCAGAGGACAGCAAGAGACCCAGTACTTC. Protein sequence: CASSLKARGQQETQYF.